This T cell receptor beta chain was recovered during a study of immune evolution from preneoplasia to lung adenocarcinoma. Data came from immunoSEQ multiplex PCR; TCRdb stores just in-frame clones and leaves some out. This table has about 12,000 clones, around 85% appearing once. This receptor was obtained from a person aged 50-70 years with lung adenocarcinoma. Sequenced input: FFPE tissue from an adenomatous hyperplasia lung lesion. Subset described: atypical adenomatous hyperplasia (AAH), lung preneoplasia.

The CDR3 coding sequence is TGTGCCAGCAGACCCGACAGGGGGAGACTCTACGAGCAGTACTTC. Translation gives CASRPDRGRLYEQYF. The rearrangement uses TRBV6-5 and TRBJ2-7; 9 bases fit TRBD1. The CDR3 runs 15 residues. The trim removed 6 bases at V and 3 bases at J, leaving 9 bases unmatched. Germline CDR1 MNHEY, CDR2 SVGAGI.